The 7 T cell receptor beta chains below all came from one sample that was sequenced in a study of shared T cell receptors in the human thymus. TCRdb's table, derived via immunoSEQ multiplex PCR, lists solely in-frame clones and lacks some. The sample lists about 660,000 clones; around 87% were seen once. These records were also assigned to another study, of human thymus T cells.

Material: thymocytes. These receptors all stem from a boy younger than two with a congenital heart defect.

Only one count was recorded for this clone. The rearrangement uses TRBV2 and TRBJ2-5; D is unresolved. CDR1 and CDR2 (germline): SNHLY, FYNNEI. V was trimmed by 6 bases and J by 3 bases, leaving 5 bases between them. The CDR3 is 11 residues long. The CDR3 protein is CASRREETQYF. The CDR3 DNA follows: TGTGCCAGCAGAAGAGAAGAGACCCAGTACTTC.

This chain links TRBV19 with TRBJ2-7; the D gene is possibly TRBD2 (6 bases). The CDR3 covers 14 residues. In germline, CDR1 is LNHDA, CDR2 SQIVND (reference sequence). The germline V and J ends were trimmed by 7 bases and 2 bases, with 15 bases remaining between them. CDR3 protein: CASKAMAGTYEQYF. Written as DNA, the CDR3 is TGTGCCAGTAAGGCGATGGCGGGAACCTACGAGCAGTACTTC.

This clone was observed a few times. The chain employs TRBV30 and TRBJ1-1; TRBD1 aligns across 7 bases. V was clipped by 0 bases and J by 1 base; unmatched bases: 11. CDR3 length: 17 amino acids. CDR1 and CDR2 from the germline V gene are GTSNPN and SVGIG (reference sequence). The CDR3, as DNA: TGTGCCTGGAGTGTATCTCCTTCGGGGACAGCGAACACTGAAGCTTTCTTT. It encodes CAWSVSPSGTANTEAFF.

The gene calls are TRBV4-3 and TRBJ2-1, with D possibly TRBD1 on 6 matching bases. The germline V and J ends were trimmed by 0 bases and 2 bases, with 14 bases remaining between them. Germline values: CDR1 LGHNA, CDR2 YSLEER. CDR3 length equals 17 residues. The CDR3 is CASSQDLRGFTYNEQFF. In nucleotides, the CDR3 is TGCGCCAGCAGCCAAGATCTAAGGGGGTTCACCTACAATGAGCAGTTCTTC.

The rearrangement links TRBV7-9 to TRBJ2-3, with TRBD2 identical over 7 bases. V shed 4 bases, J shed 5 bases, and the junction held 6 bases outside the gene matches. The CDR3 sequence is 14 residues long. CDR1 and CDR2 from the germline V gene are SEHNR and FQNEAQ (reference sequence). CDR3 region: CASSSGGFKDTQYF. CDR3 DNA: TGTGCCAGCAGCTCGGGGGGTTTCAAAGATACGCAGTATTTT.

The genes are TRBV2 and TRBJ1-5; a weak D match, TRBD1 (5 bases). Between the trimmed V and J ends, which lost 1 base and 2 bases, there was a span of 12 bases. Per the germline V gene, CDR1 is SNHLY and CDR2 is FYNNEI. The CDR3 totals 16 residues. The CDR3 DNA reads TGTGCCAGCAGTGAAGGGGGCAGTAGGGGCAATCAGCCCCAGCATTTT. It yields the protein CASSEGGSRGNQPQHF.

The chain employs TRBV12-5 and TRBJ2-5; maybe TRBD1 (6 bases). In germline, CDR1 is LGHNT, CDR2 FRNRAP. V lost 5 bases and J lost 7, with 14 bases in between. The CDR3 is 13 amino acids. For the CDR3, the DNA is TGTGCTAGTGGTATACAGGGTAAAGGGACCCAGTACTTC. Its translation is CASGIQGKGTQYF.